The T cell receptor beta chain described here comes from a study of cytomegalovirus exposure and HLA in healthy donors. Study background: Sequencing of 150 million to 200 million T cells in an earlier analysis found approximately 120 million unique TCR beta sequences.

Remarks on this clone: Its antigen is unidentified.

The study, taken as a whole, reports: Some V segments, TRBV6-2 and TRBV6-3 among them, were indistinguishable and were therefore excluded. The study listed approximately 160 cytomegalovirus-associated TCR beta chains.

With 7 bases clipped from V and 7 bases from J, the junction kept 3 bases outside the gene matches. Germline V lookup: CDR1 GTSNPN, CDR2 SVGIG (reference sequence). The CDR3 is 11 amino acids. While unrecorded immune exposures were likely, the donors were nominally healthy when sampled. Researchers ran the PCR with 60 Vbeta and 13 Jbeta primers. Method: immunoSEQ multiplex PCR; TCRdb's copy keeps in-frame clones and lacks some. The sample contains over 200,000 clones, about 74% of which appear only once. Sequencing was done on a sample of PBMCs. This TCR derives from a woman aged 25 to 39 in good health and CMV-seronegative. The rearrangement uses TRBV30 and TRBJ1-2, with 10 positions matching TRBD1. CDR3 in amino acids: CAFRDRGGYTF. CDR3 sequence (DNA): TGTGCCTTCCGGGACAGGGGTGGCTACACCTTC.